The 17 T cell receptor beta chains below were found in one sample sequenced in a study of T cells after yellow fever vaccination. TCRdb itself ran the 5' RACE reads through MiXCR, one entry per CDR3 protein. This table has fewer than 400,000 distinct CDR3 sequences, approximately 6% appearing once. The source was PBMCs, collected 5 days after the yellow fever booster vaccination. These receptors all come from a man younger than 40 who received the YFV17D yellow fever vaccine.

This chain links TRBV27 with TRBJ2-7; D ambiguous. V was cut by 5 bases and J by 1 base, with 15 bases left in between. Germline V gives CDR1 MNHEY, CDR2 SMNVEV (reference sequence). This CDR3 spans 15 amino acids. This CDR3 reads CASSPTGGGSYEQYF. CDR3 sequence (DNA): TGTGCCAGCAGTCCGACGGGTGGTGGGTCCTACGAGCAGTACTTC.

In its sample, this clonotype was seen a few times. This chain joins TRBV5-5 and TRBJ2-4; D perhaps matches TRBD2 (5 bases). Germline CDR1 and CDR2: SGHKS and YYEKEE (reference sequence). The CDR3 sequence is 11 residues long. V shed 4 bases and J shed 8 bases, with 7 bases lying between them. CDR3 in amino acids: CASSRRDIQYF. CDR3 nucleotide sequence: TGTGCCAGCAGCAGGCGGGACATTCAGTACTTC.

This clonotype was picked up a small number of times. The J gene is TRBJ2-5, the V gene TRBV28; 8 positions agree with TRBD2. V gave up 8 bases and J gave up 5 bases; unmatched junction bases: 13. This CDR3 spans 15 amino acids. The germline gives CDR1 MDHEN, CDR2 SYDVKM. CDR3 sequence: CASFSIGGARETQYF. The CDR3 coding sequence is TGTGCCAGCTTTTCGATCGGGGGGGCGCGGGAGACCCAGTACTTC.

The chain carries TRBV11-2 and TRBJ2-5, with D possibly being TRBD2 (5 bases). V dropped 3 bases and J dropped 5 bases, with 25 bases sitting between them. Germline V gene sequence: CDR1 SGHAT, CDR2 FQNNGV. The CDR3 runs 18 residues. CDR3 residues: CASSFPLSGGGLWETQYF. The CDR3, as DNA: TGTGCCAGCAGCTTCCCCCTCTCCGGTGGAGGCCTTTGGGAGACCCAGTACTTC.

The gene calls are TRBV6-2 or TRBV6-3 and TRBJ2-1; 12 positions match TRBD2. The trim removed 2 bases at V and 0 bases at J, leaving 14 bases unmatched. Germline V lookup: CDR1 MNHEY, CDR2 SVGEGT. The CDR3 totals 21 residues. The CDR3 here is CASSYPPPTSGSVSSYNEQFF. For the CDR3, the DNA is TGTGCCAGCAGTTACCCCCCCCCGACTAGCGGGAGCGTTAGCTCCTACAATGAGCAGTTCTTC.

This clonotype was observed many times. This chain connects TRBV10-1 to TRBJ2-1; maybe TRBD1 (6 bases). This CDR3 region has 15 residues. Germline CDR1 reads WNHNN; CDR2 reads SYGVQD (reference sequence). V dropped 5 bases and J dropped 6 bases, with 17 bases sitting between them. The CDR3 loop is CASSLSQGASNEQFF. The CDR3 region has the DNA TGCGCCAGCAGTCTATCACAGGGAGCTAGCAATGAGCAGTTCTTC.

CDR3 amino acids: CATSGDRGYQPQHF. In nucleotides, the CDR3 is TGTGCCACCAGCGGCGACAGGGGTTATCAGCCCCAGCATTTT. This chain uses TRBV15 with TRBJ1-5; the match to TRBD1 covers 8 bases. Unmatched junction bases numbered 5, after V lost 5 bases and J lost 5 bases. Germline CDR1 is LNHNV and CDR2 is YYDKDF (reference sequence). This CDR3 comprises 14 residues.

CDR3 coding DNA: TGCAGTGCTAGTACTTCCACAGGGTGGAATGAGCAGTTCTTC. Its translation: CSASTSTGWNEQFF. The rearrangement uses TRBV20-1 and TRBJ2-1, with TRBD1 as a possible D gene (6 bases). Germline V gives CDR1 DFQATT, CDR2 SNEGSKA (reference sequence). Between the trimmed V and J ends, which lost 3 bases and 7 bases, there was a span of 16 bases. CDR3 length: 14 residues.

This clonotype was recorded at least ten times. The V call is TRBV29-1, the J call TRBJ2-1, with 7 positions matching TRBD1. V dropped 3 bases and J dropped 8; count of bases not matched to a gene: 7. The CDR3 is made up of 13 amino acids. Germline CDR1 reads SQVTM; CDR2 reads ANQGSEA. Here the CDR3 reads CSVEPDRVDEQFF. Written as DNA, the CDR3 is TGCAGCGTTGAGCCCGACAGGGTGGATGAGCAGTTCTTC.

This clonotype has just a few counts. The chain joins TRBV5-4 to TRBJ1-1, with D perhaps matching TRBD1 (5 bases). V was pared by 2 bases and J by 6 bases, with 14 bases between. The CDR3 consists of 14 residues. CDR1 is SGHNT, CDR2 YYREEE, per germline (reference sequence). The DNA for the CDR3 is TGTGCCAGCAGCTTTGGCAGGGCGGTTCCTGAAGCTTTCTTT. Translating gives CASSFGRAVPEAFF.

This clonotype showed up just a few times. The chain uses TRBV28 and TRBJ2-3; D is uncertain. Germline lookup yields CDR1 MDHEN and CDR2 SYDVKM. The CDR3 length is 13 residues. Trimming cost V 6 bases and J 5 bases, with 12 bases left between them. CDR3 region: CASSPNMGDTQYF. The CDR3 DNA sequence: TGTGCCAGCAGCCCAAATATGGGAGATACGCAGTATTTT.

The gene calls are TRBV9 and TRBJ2-2; no clear D gene. The CDR3 extends over 12 amino acids. Trimming shortened V by 4 bases and J by 8 bases, and 9 bases separated the two germline ends. The germline CDR1 and CDR2 sequences are SGDLS and YYNGEE. The CDR3 coding sequence is TGTGCCAGCAGCTCCCTAAGGGGGGAGCTGTTTTTT. Amino acids: CASSSLRGELFF.

This clonotype has just a few counts. This chain connects TRBV10-3 to TRBJ2-7; 8 bases agree with TRBD1. The V gene end was trimmed by 5 bases and the J gene end by 3 bases; junction bases not matched to a gene: 12. CDR1 is ENHRY and CDR2 is SYGVKD in the germline V gene. The CDR3 is 16 residues long. Here the CDR3 DNA reads TGTGCCATCAGTCTGACAGGGGAAGTAACGGACTACGAGCAGTACTTC. Translating it yields CAISLTGEVTDYEQYF.

The chain carries TRBV20-1 and TRBJ2-1; tentatively, D is TRBD2 (6 bases). The CDR3 sequence is 11 residues long. Trimming pared 5 bases from V and 6 bases from J, leaving 8 bases between. CDR1 DFQATT and CDR2 SNEGSKA come from the germline V gene (reference sequence). CDR3 loop: CSAGRGNEQFF. The CDR3 DNA follows: TGCAGTGCTGGGCGGGGCAATGAGCAGTTCTTC.

This clonotype was recorded many times. The gene calls are TRBV10-2 and TRBJ1-2, with D possibly matching TRBD1 (6 bases). The germline V gene has CDR1 WSHSY and CDR2 SAAADI. The CDR3 sequence is 17 residues long. The V and J ends lost 0 bases and 7 bases respectively, with 21 bases between them. This CDR3 is CASSESGRRQGRGGYTF. The CDR3 bases are TGCGCCAGCAGTGAGTCGGGTCGGAGGCAGGGGCGAGGTGGCTACACCTTC.

This clonotype showed up many times. The V and J genes are TRBV28 and TRBJ1-1; D remains ambiguous. The germline CDR1 and CDR2 sequences are MDHEN and SYDVKM. This CDR3 is 14 amino acids long. Trimming shortened V by 6 bases and J by 1 base, and 12 bases separated the two germline ends. The chain's CDR3 is CASRLPASNTEAFF. The CDR3 nucleotides are TGTGCCAGCAGGCTCCCAGCCTCGAACACTGAAGCTTTCTTT.

This clonotype was observed a few times. The rearrangement joins TRBV6-4 to TRBJ2-1; D perhaps matches TRBD1 (6 bases). The CDR3 is 19 amino acids. Germline lookup yields CDR1 MRHNA and CDR2 SNTAGT. V dropped 6 bases and J dropped 6 bases, with 30 bases sitting between them. The CDR3 reads CASSRNPVSLIGQTNEQFF. The CDR3 coding sequence is TGTGCCAGCAGCAGAAACCCTGTATCTCTGATCGGACAGACCAATGAGCAGTTCTTC.